Listed here are 2 T cell receptor beta chains from one sample, sequenced in a study of T-cell reconstitution after alpha-beta-depleted transplantation in children. It was with unique molecular identifiers that the TCRbeta library was prepared. TCRdb re-called the PCR reads through MiXCR, storing one row per CDR3 protein. The sample includes around 450,000 distinct CDR3 sequences, over 9.5% of them seen just once. The sequencing here drew on PBMCs, taken before TCRalphabeta/CD19-depleted stem cell transplant. The source of these receptors is a child younger than 10 with inherited bone marrow failure, due to receive a stem cell transplant.

This clonotype was counted many times. The genes are TRBV7-2 and TRBJ2-1; unclear D gene. Looked up from germline, CDR1 is SGHTA and CDR2 is FQGNSA. CDR3 length: 15 amino acids. V lost 0 bases, J lost 4 bases, and 10 bases lay in between. The CDR3 sequence is CASSLAAVYYNEQFF. The DNA of the CDR3 is TGTGCCAGCAGCTTAGCGGCGGTTTATTACAATGAGCAGTTCTTC.

This clonotype was counted at least ten times. The chain uses TRBV5-1 and TRBJ2-1, with D unresolved. The germline gives CDR1 SGHRS, CDR2 YFSETQ. This CDR3 has 17 residues. V lost 1 base and J 9 bases, leaving 23 bases between the germline ends. The CDR3: CASSLSLDWTEWGEQFF. CDR3 sequence (DNA): TGCGCCAGCAGCTTGAGCCTCGACTGGACCGAGTGGGGTGAGCAGTTCTTC.